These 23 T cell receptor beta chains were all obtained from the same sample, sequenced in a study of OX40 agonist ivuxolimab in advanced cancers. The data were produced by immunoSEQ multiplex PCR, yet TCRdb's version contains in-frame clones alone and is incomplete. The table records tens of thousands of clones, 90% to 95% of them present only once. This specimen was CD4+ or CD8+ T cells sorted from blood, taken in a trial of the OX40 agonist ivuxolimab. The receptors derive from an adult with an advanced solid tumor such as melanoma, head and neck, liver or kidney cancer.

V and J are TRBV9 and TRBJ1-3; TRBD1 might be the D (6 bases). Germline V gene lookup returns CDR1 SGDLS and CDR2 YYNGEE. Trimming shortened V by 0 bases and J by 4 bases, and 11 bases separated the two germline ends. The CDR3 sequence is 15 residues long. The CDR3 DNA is TGTGCCAGCAGCGTAGTATCAGGGGCCGGAAACACCATATATTTT. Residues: CASSVVSGAGNTIYF.

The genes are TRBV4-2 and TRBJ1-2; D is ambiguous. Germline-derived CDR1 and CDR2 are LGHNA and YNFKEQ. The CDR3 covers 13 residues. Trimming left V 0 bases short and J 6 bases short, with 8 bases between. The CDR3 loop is CASSQDPPDGYTF. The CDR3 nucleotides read TGTGCCAGCAGCCAAGATCCTCCTGATGGCTACACCTTC.

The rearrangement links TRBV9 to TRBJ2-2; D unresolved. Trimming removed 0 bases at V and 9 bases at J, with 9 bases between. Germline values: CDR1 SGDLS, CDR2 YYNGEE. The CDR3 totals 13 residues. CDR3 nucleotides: TGTGCCAGCAGCGTAGTGGGGTCGTGGGAGCTGTTTTTT. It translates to CASSVVGSWELFF.

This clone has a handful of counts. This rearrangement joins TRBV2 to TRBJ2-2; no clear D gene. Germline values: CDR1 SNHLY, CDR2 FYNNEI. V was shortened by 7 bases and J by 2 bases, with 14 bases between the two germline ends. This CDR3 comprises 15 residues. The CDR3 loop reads CASKKGGFNTGELFF. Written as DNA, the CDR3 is TGTGCCAGCAAGAAGGGCGGTTTTAACACCGGGGAGCTGTTTTTT. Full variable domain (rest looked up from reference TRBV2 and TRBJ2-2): EPEVTQTPSHQVTQMGQEVILRCVPISNHLYFYWYRQILGQKVEFLVSFYNNEISEKSEIFDDQFSVERPDGSNFTLKIRSTKLEDSAMYFCASKKGGFNTGELFFGEGSRLTVL.

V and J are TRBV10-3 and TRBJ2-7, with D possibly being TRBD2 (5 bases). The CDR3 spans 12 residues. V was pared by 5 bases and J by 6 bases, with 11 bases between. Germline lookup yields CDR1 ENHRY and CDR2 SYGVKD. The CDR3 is CAISWESGEQYF. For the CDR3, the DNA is TGTGCCATCAGTTGGGAGAGCGGCGAGCAGTACTTC.

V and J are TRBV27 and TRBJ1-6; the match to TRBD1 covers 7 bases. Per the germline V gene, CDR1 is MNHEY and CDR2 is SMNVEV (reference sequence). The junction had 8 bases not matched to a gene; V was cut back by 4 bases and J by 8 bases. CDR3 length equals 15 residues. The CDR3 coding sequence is TGTGCCAGCAGTTCCGACAGGGTCAGTTATTCACCCCTCCACTTT. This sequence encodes CASSSDRVSYSPLHF.

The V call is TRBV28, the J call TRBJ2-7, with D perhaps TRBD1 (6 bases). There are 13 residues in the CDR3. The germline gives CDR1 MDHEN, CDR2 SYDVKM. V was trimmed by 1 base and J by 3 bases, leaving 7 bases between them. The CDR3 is CASSLSDSYEQYF. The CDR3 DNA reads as TGTGCCAGCAGTTTATCGGACAGCTACGAGCAGTACTTC.

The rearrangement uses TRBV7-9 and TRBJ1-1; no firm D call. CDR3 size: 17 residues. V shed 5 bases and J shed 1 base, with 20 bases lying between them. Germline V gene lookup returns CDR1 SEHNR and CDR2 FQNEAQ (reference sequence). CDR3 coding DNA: TGTGCCAGCAGCCCGGTAAGGGCTCCCCTAGGGAACACTGAAGCTTTCTTT. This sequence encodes CASSPVRAPLGNTEAFF. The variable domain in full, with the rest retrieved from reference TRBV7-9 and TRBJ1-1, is DTGVSQNPRHKITKRGQNVTFRCDPISEHNRLYWYRQTLGQGPEFLTYFQNEAQLEKSRLLSDRFSAERPKGSFSTLEIQRTEQGDSAMYLCASSPVRAPLGNTEAFFGQGTRLTVV.

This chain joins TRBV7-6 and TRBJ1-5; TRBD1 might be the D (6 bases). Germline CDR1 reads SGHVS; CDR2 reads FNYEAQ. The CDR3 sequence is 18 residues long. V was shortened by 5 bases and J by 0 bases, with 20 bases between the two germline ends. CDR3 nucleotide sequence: TGTGCCAGCAGCCCCCAGTGGGGGGGGGACAATAGCAATCAGCCCCAGCATTTT. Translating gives CASSPQWGGDNSNQPQHF. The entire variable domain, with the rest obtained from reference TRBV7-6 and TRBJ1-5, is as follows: GAGVSQSPRYKVTKRGQDVALRCDPISGHVSLYWYRQALGQGPEFLTYFNYEAQQDKSGLPNDRFSAERPEGSISTLTIQRTEQRDSAMYRCASSPQWGGDNSNQPQHFGDGTRLSIL.

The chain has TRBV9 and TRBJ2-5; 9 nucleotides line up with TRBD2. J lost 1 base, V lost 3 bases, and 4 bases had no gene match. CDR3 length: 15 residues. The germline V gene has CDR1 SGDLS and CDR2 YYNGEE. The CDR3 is CASSEGLASQETQYF. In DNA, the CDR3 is TGTGCCAGCAGCGAGGGACTAGCATCCCAAGAGACCCAGTACTTC.

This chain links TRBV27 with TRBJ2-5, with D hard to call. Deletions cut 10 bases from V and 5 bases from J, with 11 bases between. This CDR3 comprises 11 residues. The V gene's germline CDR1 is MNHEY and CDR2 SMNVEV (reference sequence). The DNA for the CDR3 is TGTGCCACCCTCTTGGGGGAGACCCAGTACTTC. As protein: CATLLGETQYF.

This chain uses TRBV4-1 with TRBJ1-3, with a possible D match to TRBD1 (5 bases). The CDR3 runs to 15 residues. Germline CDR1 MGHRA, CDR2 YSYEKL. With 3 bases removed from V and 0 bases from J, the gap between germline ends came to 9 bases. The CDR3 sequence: CASSQMTDSGNTIYF. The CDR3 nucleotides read TGCGCCAGCAGCCAGATGACAGACTCTGGAAACACCATATATTTT.

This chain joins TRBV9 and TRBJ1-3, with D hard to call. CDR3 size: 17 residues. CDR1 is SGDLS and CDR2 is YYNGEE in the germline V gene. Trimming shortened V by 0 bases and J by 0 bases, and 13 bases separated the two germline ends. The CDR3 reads CASSVGGTADSGNTIYF. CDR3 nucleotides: TGTGCCAGCAGCGTAGGAGGAACAGCCGACTCTGGAAACACCATATATTTT.

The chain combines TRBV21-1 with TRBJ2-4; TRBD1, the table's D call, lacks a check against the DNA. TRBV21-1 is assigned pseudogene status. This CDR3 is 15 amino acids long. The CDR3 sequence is CASSKPRTDKNIQYF. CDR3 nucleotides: TGTGCCAGCAGCAAACCACGGACAGACAAAAACATTCAGTACTTC.

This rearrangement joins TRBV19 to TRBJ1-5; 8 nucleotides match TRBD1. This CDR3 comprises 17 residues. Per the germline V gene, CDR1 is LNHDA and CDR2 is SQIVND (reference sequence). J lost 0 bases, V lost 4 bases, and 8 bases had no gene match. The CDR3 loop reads CASSNPGQVHSNQPQHF. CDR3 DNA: TGTGCCAGTAGTAATCCGGGACAGGTCCATAGCAATCAGCCCCAGCATTTT.

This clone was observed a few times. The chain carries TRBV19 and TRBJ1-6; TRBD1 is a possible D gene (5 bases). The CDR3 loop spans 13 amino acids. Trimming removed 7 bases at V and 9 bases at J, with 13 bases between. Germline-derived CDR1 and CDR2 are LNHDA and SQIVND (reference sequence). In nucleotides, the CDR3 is TGTGCCAGTACCCTGGGGGAGGGTTCACCCCTCCACTTT. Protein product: CASTLGEGSPLHF.

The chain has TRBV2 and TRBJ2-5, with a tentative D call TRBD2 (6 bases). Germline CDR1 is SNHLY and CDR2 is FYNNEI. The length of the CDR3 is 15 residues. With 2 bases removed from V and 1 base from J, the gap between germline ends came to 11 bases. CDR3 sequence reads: CASSELLARQETQYF. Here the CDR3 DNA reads TGTGCCAGCAGTGAACTACTAGCACGCCAAGAGACCCAGTACTTC.

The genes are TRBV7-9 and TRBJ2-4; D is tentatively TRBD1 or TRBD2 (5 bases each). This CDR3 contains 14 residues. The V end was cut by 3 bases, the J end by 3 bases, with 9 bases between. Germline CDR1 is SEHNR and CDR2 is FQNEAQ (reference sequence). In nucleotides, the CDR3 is TGTGCCAGCAGCTTCGGGACCGACAAAAACATTCAGTACTTC. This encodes CASSFGTDKNIQYF.

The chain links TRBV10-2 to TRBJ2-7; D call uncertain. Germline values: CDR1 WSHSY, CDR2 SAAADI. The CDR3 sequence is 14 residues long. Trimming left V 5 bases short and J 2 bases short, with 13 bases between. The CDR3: CASSSTGLPYEQYF. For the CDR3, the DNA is TGCGCCAGCAGTTCAACCGGGCTACCCTACGAGCAGTACTTC.

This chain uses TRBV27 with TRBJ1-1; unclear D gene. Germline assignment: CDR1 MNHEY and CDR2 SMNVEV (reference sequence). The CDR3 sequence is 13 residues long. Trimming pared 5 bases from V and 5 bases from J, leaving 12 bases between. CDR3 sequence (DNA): TGTGCCAGCAGTGAAGAGGTTGAAACTGAAGCTTTCTTT. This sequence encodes CASSEEVETEAFF.

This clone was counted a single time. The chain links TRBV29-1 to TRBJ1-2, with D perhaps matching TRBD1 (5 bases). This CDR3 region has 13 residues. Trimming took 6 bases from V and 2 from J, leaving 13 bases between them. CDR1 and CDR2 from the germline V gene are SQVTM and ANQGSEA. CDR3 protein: CSVRPRDNYGYTF. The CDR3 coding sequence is TGCAGCGTCAGACCCCGGGACAACTATGGCTACACCTTC. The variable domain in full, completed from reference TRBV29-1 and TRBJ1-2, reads SAVISQKPSRDICQRGTSLTIQCQVDSQVTMMFWYRQQPGQSLTLIATANQGSEATYESGFVIDKFPISRPNLTFSTLTVSNMSPEDSSIYLCSVRPRDNYGYTFGSGTRLTVV.

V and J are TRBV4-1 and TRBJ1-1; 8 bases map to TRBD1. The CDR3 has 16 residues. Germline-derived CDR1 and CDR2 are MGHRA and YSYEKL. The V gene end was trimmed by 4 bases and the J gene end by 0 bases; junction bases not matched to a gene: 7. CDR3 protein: CASSPRPDRVNTEAFF. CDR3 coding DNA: TGCGCCAGCAGCCCCCGACCGGACAGGGTGAACACTGAAGCTTTCTTT.

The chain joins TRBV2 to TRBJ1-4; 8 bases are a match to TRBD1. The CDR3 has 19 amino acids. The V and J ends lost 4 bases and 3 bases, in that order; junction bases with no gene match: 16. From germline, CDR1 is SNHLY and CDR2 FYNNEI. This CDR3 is CASSVRTGTATSSNEKLFF. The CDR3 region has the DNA TGTGCCAGCAGTGTAAGGACAGGGACAGCAACTAGCTCTAATGAAAAACTGTTTTTT.